This passage covers 10 T cell receptor beta chains from one sample sequenced in a study of identical twins. TCRdb re-analysed the 5' RACE reads in MiXCR, keeping a single row per CDR3 protein. Of hundreds of thousands of distinct CDR3 sequences listed, 6% to 6.5% are singletons. Sequencing was carried out using naive T cells sorted from blood. The receptors come from a young man in good health.

This clonotype was picked up many times. The genes are TRBV30 and TRBJ2-3; D not resolved. The germline V gene encodes CDR1 GTSNPN and CDR2 SVGIG (reference sequence). Trimming pared 2 bases from V and 5 bases from J, leaving 14 bases between. The CDR3 has 14 residues. The CDR3 sequence is CAWSKDHMGDTQYF. The CDR3 DNA follows: TGTGCCTGGAGTAAGGACCATATGGGAGATACGCAGTATTTT.

This clonotype has more than one count but fewer than ten. The chain carries TRBV11-2 and TRBJ2-1; TRBD2 is a possible D gene (7 bases). This CDR3 contains 15 residues. Germline lookup yields CDR1 SGHAT and CDR2 FQNNGV. V dropped 7 bases and J dropped 0 bases, with 13 bases sitting between them. CDR3 amino acids: CASMGGLSSYNEQFF. For the CDR3, the DNA is TGTGCCAGCATGGGGGGGCTGAGCTCCTACAATGAGCAGTTCTTC.

This sequence joins TRBV5-1 and TRBJ1-4; D is possibly TRBD1 (6 bases). This CDR3 spans 14 amino acids. The germline V gene encodes CDR1 SGHRS and CDR2 YFSETQ. Deletions cut 6 bases from V and 1 base from J, with 10 bases between. The CDR3 is CASTRGGTNEKLFF. Here the CDR3 DNA reads TGCGCCAGCACCAGGGGTGGAACTAATGAAAAACTGTTTTTT.

This clonotype was recorded at least ten times. This chain uses TRBV12-3 or TRBV12-4 with TRBJ2-2; D gene unclear. Between the trimmed V and J ends, which lost 6 bases and 5 bases, there was a span of 4 bases. The CDR3 sequence is 11 residues long. The CDR3 DNA is TGTGCCAGCAGCCAGACCGGGGAGCTGTTTTTT. Protein: CASSQTGELFF.

This clonotype showed up many times. The rearrangement links TRBV20-1 to TRBJ2-5, with 8 bases matching TRBD2. The V segment lost 3 bases and the J segment 4 bases; nucleotides outside the gene matches: 16. Per germline, CDR1 DFQATT and CDR2 SNEGSKA (reference sequence). The length of the CDR3 is 17 residues. The CDR3 DNA reads as TGCAGTGCTAGTTTTGTCCCAGCGGGAGTTAATGGAGAGACCCAGTACTTC. Translation: CSASFVPAGVNGETQYF.

This clonotype was recorded many times. The chain links TRBV5-1 to TRBJ1-5; D call uncertain. The CDR3 loop spans 15 amino acids. The V gene's germline CDR1 is SGHRS and CDR2 YFSETQ. V shed 0 bases and J shed 3 bases, with 10 bases lying between them. The CDR3 nucleotides read TGCGCCAGCAGCTTGGCGGCAGGCCACAATCAGCCCCAGCATTTT. Its protein is CASSLAAGHNQPQHF.

This clonotype was counted a few times. The rearrangement joins TRBV2 to TRBJ2-7; no reliable D call. Looked up from germline, CDR1 is SNHLY and CDR2 is FYNNEI. The length of the CDR3 is 14 residues. V was cut by 2 bases and J by 0 bases, with 8 bases left in between. The CDR3 spells CASSEIGFSYEQYF. The DNA of the CDR3 is TGTGCCAGCAGTGAAATTGGCTTCTCCTACGAGCAGTACTTC.

In this sample, this clonotype turned up many times. V gene TRBV5-1 combines with J gene TRBJ2-1; the D gene is possibly TRBD2 (5 bases). The germline V and J ends were trimmed by 4 bases and 10 bases, with 21 bases remaining between them. The CDR3 has 15 residues. CDR1 is SGHRS and CDR2 is YFSETQ in the germline V gene. DNA of the CDR3: TGCGCCAGCAGCCTGGGAAATGCACTAGTTCAGGAGCAGTTCTTC. Residues: CASSLGNALVQEQFF.

V usage is TRBV27 and J usage is TRBJ2-7, with 8 bases that match TRBD1. V lost 3 bases, J lost 4 bases, and 14 bases stayed unmatched. The CDR3 is made up of 17 amino acids. Looked up from germline, CDR1 is MNHEY and CDR2 is SMNVEV (reference sequence). CDR3 in DNA: TGTGCCAGCAGTTTTTTTGATTCGGGACAGGCTGCGTACGAGCAGTACTTC. This translates into CASSFFDSGQAAYEQYF.

V is TRBV29-1 and J is TRBJ2-3, with D possibly being TRBD2 (5 bases). Trimming removed 4 bases from V and 4 bases from J, with 12 bases in between. Germline V lookup: CDR1 SQVTM, CDR2 ANQGSEA. The CDR3 covers 13 residues. Here the CDR3 DNA reads TGCAGCGTTGGTGGTGGGAGCTCAGATACGCAGTATTTT. This encodes CSVGGGSSDTQYF.